These T cell receptor beta chains were read from a single sample in a study of type 1 and type 2 diabetes patients. TCRdb re-called the multiplex PCR reads with MiXCR, one entry per CDR3 protein. This sample yields more than 250,000 distinct CDR3 sequences, of which around 47% are seen a single time; about an eighth belongs to the top ten. The sample was peripheral blood mononuclear cells (PBMCs). The receptors originated from a man aged 18 to 29 with type 2 diabetes. The CDR3 runs from the conserved cysteine through the conserved F or W. D genes are given only for firm matches. Rows give clone size only sometimes, using once, few, many, or a class for an expanded clone.

CDR3 | DNA | V | D | length | size | J
CAISDSNEQFF | TGTGCCATCAGTGATAGCAATGAGCAGTTCTTC | TRBV10-3 | . | 11 | . | TRBJ2-1
CASRGVSSYNEQFF | TGTGCCAGCAGAGGGGTCAGCTCCTACAATGAGCAGTTCTTC | TRBV28 | . | 14 | once | TRBJ2-1
CASSLFVRTGYTF | TGTGCCAGCAGTTTATTCGTCAGGACTGGCTACACCTTC | TRBV28 | . | 13 | few | TRBJ1-2
CASSKGTGTYEQYF | TGTGCCAGTAGTAAGGGGACAGGGACCTACGAGCAGTACTTC | TRBV19 | TRBD1 | 14 | . | TRBJ2-7
CASSPREWSYEQYF | TGTGCCAGTAGTCCCCGAGAGTGGTCCTACGAGCAGTACTTC | TRBV19 | . | 14 | . | TRBJ2-7
CASSLWQGRMSTEAFF | TGCGCCAGCAGCCTATGGCAAGGCAGAATGTCGACTGAAGCTTTCTTT | TRBV5-1 | . | 16 | . | TRBJ1-1
CSAMRVTGDPYEQYF | TGCAGTGCCATGCGAGTAACAGGGGATCCCTACGAGCAGTACTTC | TRBV20-1 | TRBD1 | 15 | . | TRBJ2-7
CASSPESSYEQYF | TGTGCCAGCTCGCCGGAGAGCTCCTACGAGCAGTACTTC | TRBV7-8 | . | 13 | . | TRBJ2-7
CAWGQGAYNEQFF | TGTGCCTGGGGGCAGGGGGCCTACAATGAGCAGTTCTTC | TRBV30 | TRBD1 | 13 | . | TRBJ2-1
CASSQGEAYEQYF | TGCGCCAGCAGCCAAGGGGAAGCCTACGAGCAGTACTTC | TRBV4-1 | . | 13 | . | TRBJ2-7
CASSNGDRGNNEQFF | TGTGCCAGTAGTAATGGGGACAGGGGAAACAATGAGCAGTTCTTC | TRBV19 | TRBD1 | 15 | few | TRBJ2-1
CASSFGRQGRVKNGYTF | TGTGCCAGCAGTTTCGGAAGACAGGGGCGCGTTAAAAATGGCTACACCTTC | TRBV7-6 | TRBD1 | 17 | . | TRBJ1-2
CASSSGTGSTEQYF | TGTGCCAGCAGTTCCGGGACGGGGAGCACCGAGCAGTACTTC | TRBV12-3/TRBV12-4 | . | 14 | . | TRBJ2-7
CASIPPGLADYNEQFF | TGTGCCAGCATCCCCCCGGGACTAGCGGACTACAATGAGCAGTTCTTC | TRBV27 | TRBD2 | 16 | . | TRBJ2-1
CAISVGNEQFF | TGTGCCATCAGTGTCGGGAACGAGCAGTTCTTC | TRBV10-3 | . | 11 | many | TRBJ2-1
CAGSIVKFGGNYNSPLHF | TGTGCCGGTAGTATAGTTAAGTTCGGCGGAAACTATAATTCACCCCTCCACTTT | TRBV19 | . | 18 | . | TRBJ1-6
CASSGLATSTDTQYF | TGTGCCAGTAGCGGACTAGCGACGAGCACAGATACGCAGTATTTT | TRBV25-1 | TRBD2 | 15 | . | TRBJ2-3
CASSPKSGLAFGTQYF | TGTGCCAGTAGTCCCAAATCGGGACTAGCGTTTGGGACCCAGTACTTC | TRBV19 | TRBD2 | 16 | few | TRBJ2-5